This note documents a single T cell receptor (beta chain) sequence. Its specificity is not known. These data belong to a study of T cell repertoires in cytomegalovirus infection. Looking at the study overall: Based on public TCR beta signatures, there were indications of CMV infection and of a matching HLA type. Findings and caveats of the study: Identification of carriers of CMV plus the relevant HLA was performed using cumulative public TCR beta family frequency.

The CDR3 totals 16 residues. V shed 4 bases and J 5 bases; nucleotides not matched to a gene: 12. Looked up from germline, CDR1 is SGHDT and CDR2 is YYEEEE. TCRdb reprocessed the reads with MiXCR, giving one entry per CDR3 protein. The sample records some 700,000 distinct CDR3 sequences, less than 40% being singletons. The V and J genes are TRBV5-6 and TRBJ2-7; the match to TRBD1 covers 10 bases. Sequenced input: PBMCs. The sequence derives from a human donor in good health (CMV status not recorded). Some clones in this sample may be carry-over from other donors' samples. Written as DNA, the CDR3 is TGTGCCAGCAGCATCGACCGGGACAGGGGCACCCACGAGCAGTACTTC. Its protein product is CASSIDRDRGTHEQYF.